The 13 T cell receptor beta chains below were found in one sample sequenced in a study of cytomegalovirus exposure and HLA in healthy donors. Vbeta (60) and Jbeta (13) primers were used in the PCR. The repertoire was sequenced with immunoSEQ multiplex PCR; TCRdb's copy has only in-frame clones and lacks some. The table lists 56,000 or so clones. Sequences were obtained from PBMCs. Source of these receptors: a female donor in good health and CMV-seronegative.

The V and J genes are TRBV30 and TRBJ2-3; 15 nucleotides line up with TRBD2. In germline, CDR1 is GTSNPN, CDR2 SVGIG (reference sequence). Trimming cost V 1 base and J 8 bases; bases outside gene matches: 1. There are 14 residues in the CDR3. CDR3 DNA sequence: TGTGCCTGGAGTGGGGGACTAGCGGGAGGTACGCAGTATTTT. Encoded protein: CAWSGGLAGGTQYF.

Remarks on this clone: A junction boundary mismatches the germline segment, possibly from a read error. The chain is built from TRBV6-5 and TRBJ1-1; tentatively, D is TRBD1 (6 bases). The CDR3 length is 13 residues. CDR1 is MNHEY, CDR2 SVGAGI, per germline. CDR3 sequence (DNA): TGTGCCACCACAGGGAACCTGAACACTGAAGATTTCTTT. This codes for CATTGNLNTEDFF.

This chain joins TRBV5-6 and TRBJ2-1; TRBD2 aligns across 10 bases. This CDR3 is 15 amino acids long. Germline values: CDR1 SGHDT, CDR2 YYEEEE. With 6 bases clipped from V and 3 bases from J, the junction kept 6 bases outside the gene matches. CDR3 nucleotides: TGTGCCAGCACCGATAGCGGGGGGTTCTACAATGAGCAGTTCTTC. This gives the protein CASTDSGGFYNEQFF.

The genes are TRBV30 and TRBJ1-1; D perhaps matches TRBD1 (6 bases). Germline V gives CDR1 GTSNPN, CDR2 SVGIG (reference sequence). V shed 6 bases and J shed 6 bases, with 14 bases lying between them. The CDR3 has 12 residues. This chain's CDR3 is CACPGAWAEAFF. The CDR3 nucleotides are TGTGCCTGCCCAGGGGCTTGGGCTGAAGCTTTCTTT.

The V and J genes are TRBV19 and TRBJ2-2; D ambiguous. Trimming cost V 3 bases and J 6 bases, with 8 bases left between them. Germline V gene sequence: CDR1 LNHDA, CDR2 SQIVND (reference sequence). The CDR3 is 13 amino acids. The CDR3 region has the DNA TGTGCCAGTAGTATCTTTTCCGCCGGGGAGCTGTTTTTT. Translated: CASSIFSAGELFF.

The chain joins TRBV19 to TRBJ1-2; D call uncertain. Germline V lookup: CDR1 LNHDA, CDR2 SQIVND (reference sequence). CDR3 length: 15 amino acids. Trimming took off 4 bases at V and 3 bases at J, with 15 bases between the two ends. The CDR3 sequence is CASSTRPAGDYGYTF. The CDR3 bases are TGTGCCAGTAGTACAAGGCCGGCCGGGGACTATGGCTACACCTTC.

This rearrangement joins TRBV27 to TRBJ1-2; D unresolved. This CDR3 is 13 amino acids long. The germline V gene has CDR1 MNHEY and CDR2 SMNVEV (reference sequence). Trimming pared 6 bases from V and 2 bases from J, leaving 10 bases between. The CDR3 is CASRRGPNYGYTF. As DNA, the CDR3 is TGTGCCAGCAGAAGAGGCCCCAACTATGGCTACACCTTC.

This rearrangement joins TRBV18 to TRBJ1-6; unclear D gene. The germline gives CDR1 KGHSH, CDR2 LQKENI. This CDR3 has 16 residues. The V end was cut by 6 bases, the J end by 8 bases, with 20 bases between. Here the CDR3 DNA reads TGTGCCAGCTCTACAAAGGGAGGGAGTACGGATTCACCCCTCCACTTT. Protein sequence: CASSTKGGSTDSPLHF.

V and J are TRBV5-1 and TRBJ2-2; D may be TRBD2 (5 bases). The germline V gene encodes CDR1 SGHRS and CDR2 YFSETQ. Trimming pared 0 bases from V and 5 bases from J, leaving 8 bases between. This CDR3 has 14 amino acids. The CDR3 here is CASSLESGTGELFF. DNA of the CDR3: TGCGCCAGCAGCTTGGAGTCGGGGACCGGGGAGCTGTTTTTT. Together with reference TRBV5-1 and TRBJ2-2, the CDR3 gives the full variable domain: KAGVTQTPRYLIKTRGQQVTLSCSPISGHRSVSWYQQTPGQGLQFLFEYFSETQRNKGNFPGRFSGRQFSNSRSEMNVSTLELGDSALYLCASSLESGTGELFFGEGSRLTVL.

The chain employs TRBV6-5 and TRBJ1-1; D is uncertain. Trimming cost V 9 bases and J 10 bases, with 15 bases left between them. The CDR3 runs to 11 residues. Germline assignment: CDR1 MNHEY and CDR2 SVGAGI. This CDR3 reads CASSSGIRAFF. CDR3 nucleotide sequence: TGTGCCAGTTCGTCCGGGATCCGAGCTTTCTTT.

This chain links TRBV18 with TRBJ1-5; 9 nucleotides match TRBD1. The germline gives CDR1 KGHSH, CDR2 LQKENI. The junction had 6 bases not matched to a gene; V was cut back by 4 bases and J by 5 bases. The CDR3 is 15 residues long. The CDR3 sequence is CASSLTGGWDQPQHF. The CDR3 DNA reads as TGTGCCAGCTCACTTACAGGGGGCTGGGATCAGCCCCAGCATTTT.

The chain uses TRBV6-1 and TRBJ1-3; D unclear. The V and J ends lost 1 base and 0 bases respectively, with 7 bases between them. Germline V gene data show CDR1 as MNHNS and CDR2 as SASEGT. The CDR3 loop spans 15 amino acids. CDR3 sequence reads: CASSEEPSSGNTIYF. The DNA of the CDR3 is TGTGCCAGCAGTGAAGAACCGAGCTCTGGAAACACCATATATTTT.

The CDR3 loop is CAWSVQAGGPRKFF. CDR3 bases: TGTGCCTGGAGTGTACAAGCGGGAGGGCCTCGAAAGTTCTTC. The chain employs TRBV30 and TRBJ2-1; 10 bases line up with TRBD2. Germline assignment: CDR1 GTSNPN and CDR2 SVGIG (reference sequence). Trimming removed 0 bases from V and 14 bases from J; junction bases left unmatched: 10. The CDR3 contains 14 residues.